A single sample gave rise to the 14 T cell receptor beta chains below, sequenced in a study of CD8+CD57+ T cells in acquired aplastic anemia. Flow cytometry had shown expanded CD8+CD57+ cells in the patients chosen for sequencing. According to the study, genomic DNA was the template for TCR beta VDJ and CDR3 profiling. TCRdb re-called the reads through MiXCR, storing one row per CDR3 protein. The sample holds a few hundred thousand distinct CDR3 sequences, roughly 50% seen once. The sample was sorted CD4+, CD8+, or CD8+CD57+ T cells (not recorded which) from PBMCs. The receptors shown here come from a human donor with aplastic anemia.

This clonotype was counted at least ten times. CDR3 bases: TGTGCCAGCAGCCTCCGGGACCAGAGCTCCTACGAGCAGTACTTC. It specifies CASSLRDQSSYEQYF. The gene calls are TRBV11-2 and TRBJ2-7; either TRBD1 or TRBD2 may fit D (5 bases each). Looked up from germline, CDR1 is SGHAT and CDR2 is FQNNGV. This CDR3 is built from 15 residues. Trimming shortened V by 5 bases and J by 0 bases, and 14 bases separated the two germline ends.

Many counts were recorded for this clonotype. The gene calls are TRBV6-2 or TRBV6-3 and TRBJ2-7, with D possibly matching TRBD2 (6 bases). Per germline, CDR1 MNHEY and CDR2 SVGEGT. The CDR3 is made up of 15 amino acids. V lost 6 bases and J lost 3, with 18 bases in between. CDR3 residues: CASSTPGRPYYEQYF. The CDR3 DNA is TGTGCCAGCAGCACCCCTGGGAGGCCCTACTACGAGCAGTACTTC.

Turning to this clonotype: Germline is not matched at one junction end, which may reflect a read error. This chain links TRBV10-1 with TRBJ2-7; D call uncertain. CDR3 size: 13 residues. In germline, CDR1 is WNHNN, CDR2 SYGVQD (reference sequence). CDR3 region: CASSVGQAYEQYF. CDR3 DNA: TGTGCCAGCAGCGTAGGTCAAGCCTACGAGCAGTACTTC.

V gene TRBV29-1 combines with J gene TRBJ2-1; no clear D gene. The germline V gene encodes CDR1 SQVTM and CDR2 ANQGSEA. V gave up 4 bases and J gave up 6 bases, with 10 bases separating them. CDR3 length: 12 residues. CDR3 amino acids: CSVVRGPNEQFF. The CDR3 coding sequence is TGCAGCGTTGTGCGCGGACCCAATGAGCAGTTCTTC.

This clonotype was seen many times. This chain connects TRBV19 to TRBJ2-3; D is perhaps TRBD1 or TRBD2 (7 bases each). The CDR3 is made up of 14 amino acids. Germline V CDR1 and CDR2: LNHDA, SQIVND (reference sequence). Trimming shortened V by 10 bases and J by 4 bases, and 18 bases separated the two germline ends. The CDR3 coding sequence is TGTGCCACTAAGTCAGGGGGGGGCCCAGATACGCAGTATTTT. Translated, it gives CATKSGGGPDTQYF.

This clonotype has ten or more counts. The chain carries TRBV5-6 and TRBJ2-7, with a possible D match to TRBD1 (6 bases). The CDR3 spans 14 residues. Germline-derived CDR1 and CDR2 are SGHDT and YYEEEE. V was clipped by 5 bases and J by 3 bases, with 15 bases between them. CDR3 DNA: TGTGCCAGCAGATCCCTCAGGGGTTTCTACGAGCAGTACTTC. It is translated as CASRSLRGFYEQYF.

This chain connects TRBV2 to TRBJ1-6; 9 bases agree with TRBD1. The CDR3 consists of 14 residues. V shed 6 bases, J shed 10 bases, and the junction held 7 bases outside the gene matches. From germline, CDR1 is SNHLY and CDR2 FYNNEI. CDR3 amino acids: CASSWGQGFSPLHF. For the CDR3, the DNA is TGTGCCAGCAGCTGGGGACAGGGATTCTCACCCCTCCACTTT.

There are many counts of this clonotype. V usage is TRBV5-1 and J usage is TRBJ2-5; either TRBD1 or TRBD2 may fit D (7 bases each). Trimming left V 0 bases short and J 2 bases short, with 14 bases between. CDR3 length: 16 amino acids. Germline V gives CDR1 SGHRS, CDR2 YFSETQ. CDR3 amino acids: CASSLAQGGGQETQYF. Written as DNA, the CDR3 is TGCGCCAGCAGCTTGGCGCAGGGGGGAGGGCAAGAGACCCAGTACTTC.

The chain employs TRBV25-1 and TRBJ2-5; D is undetermined. Germline values: CDR1 MGHDK, CDR2 SYGVNS. The CDR3 has 11 residues. V lost 8 bases and J lost 2, with 6 bases in between. The CDR3 spells CASAEQETQYF. CDR3 sequence (DNA): TGTGCCAGCGCGGAACAAGAGACCCAGTACTTC.

This chain links TRBV5-1 with TRBJ2-5, with D possibly matching TRBD1 (5 bases). Germline lookup yields CDR1 SGHRS and CDR2 YFSETQ. V was cut by 5 bases and J by 1 base, with 12 bases left in between. The CDR3 spans 14 residues. The CDR3 DNA follows: TGCGCCAGCAGACTACAGGTACCCCAAGAGACCCAGTACTTC. Translated, it gives CASRLQVPQETQYF. Variable domain in full (rest from reference TRBV5-1 and TRBJ2-5): KAGVTQTPRYLIKTRGQQVTLSCSPISGHRSVSWYQQTPGQGLQFLFEYFSETQRNKGNFPGRFSGRQFSNSRSEMNVSTLELGDSALYLCASRLQVPQETQYFGPGTRLLVL.

The chain combines TRBV5-1 with TRBJ1-3; TRBD1 is a possible D gene (5 bases). CDR3 length equals 14 residues. Germline CDR1 SGHRS, CDR2 YFSETQ. The V end lost 2 bases, the J end lost 8 bases, and 14 bases lay between the germline ends. The CDR3 DNA follows: TGCGCCAGCAGCTTACGGTGGGGCGGGGACACCATATATTTT. Its translation: CASSLRWGGDTIYF. Supplemented by reference TRBV5-1 and TRBJ1-3, the full variable domain reads KAGVTQTPRYLIKTRGQQVTLSCSPISGHRSVSWYQQTPGQGLQFLFEYFSETQRNKGNFPGRFSGRQFSNSRSEMNVSTLELGDSALYLCASSLRWGGDTIYFGEGSWLTVV.

As for this clonotype: The junction and the germline gene differ at one end; a read error may be behind it. V is TRBV7-8 and J is TRBJ1-3; D is ambiguous. This CDR3 spans 12 amino acids. Germline V gene data show CDR1 as SGHVS and CDR2 as FQNEAQ. CDR3 amino acids: CVSSPPRNTIYF. In DNA, the CDR3 is TGTGTCAGCAGCCCCCCCCGAAACACCATATATTTT.

The chain links TRBV10-3 to TRBJ1-1, with TRBD1 as a possible D gene (5 bases). The germline gives CDR1 ENHRY, CDR2 SYGVKD. The CDR3 loop spans 14 amino acids. Trimming removed 3 bases from V and 4 bases from J, with 12 bases in between. CDR3 in DNA: TGTGCCATCAGTGATAGCAGGGTCGGCACTGAAGCTTTCTTT. Translation gives CAISDSRVGTEAFF.

J is TRBJ1-5 and V is TRBV25-1; no clear D. V shed 6 bases and J shed 1 base, with 16 bases lying between them. This CDR3 has 16 residues. Germline CDR1 is MGHDK and CDR2 is SYGVNS. CDR3 residues: CASRDAGGMSNQPQHF. DNA of the CDR3: TGTGCCAGCAGAGATGCCGGAGGGATGAGCAATCAGCCCCAGCATTTT.